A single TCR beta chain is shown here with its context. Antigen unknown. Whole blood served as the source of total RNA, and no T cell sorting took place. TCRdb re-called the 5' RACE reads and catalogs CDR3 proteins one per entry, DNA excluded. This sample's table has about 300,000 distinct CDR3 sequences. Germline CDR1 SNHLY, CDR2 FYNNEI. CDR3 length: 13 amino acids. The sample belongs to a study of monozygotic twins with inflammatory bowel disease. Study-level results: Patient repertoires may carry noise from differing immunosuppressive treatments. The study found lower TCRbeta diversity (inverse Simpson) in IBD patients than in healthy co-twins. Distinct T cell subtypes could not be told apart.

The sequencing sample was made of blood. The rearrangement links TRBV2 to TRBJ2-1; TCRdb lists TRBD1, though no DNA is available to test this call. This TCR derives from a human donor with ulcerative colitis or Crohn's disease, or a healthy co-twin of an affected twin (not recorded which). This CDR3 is CASSRDRGDEQFF.